These 14 T cell receptor beta chains were all obtained from the same sample, sequenced in a study of cytomegalovirus exposure and HLA in healthy donors. The repertoire was sequenced with immunoSEQ multiplex PCR; TCRdb's copy has only in-frame clones and lacks some. The table records some 170,000 clones, around four fifths of them present only once. The specimen sequenced was PBMCs. Every receptor here comes from a man aged 25 to 40 in good health and CMV-seropositive.

This clone was counted only a few times. J is TRBJ1-5 and V is TRBV14; TRBD1 might be the D (5 bases). The CDR3 extends over 15 amino acids. Germline CDR1 and CDR2: SGHDN and FVKESK. V was cut by 0 bases and J by 7 bases, with 13 bases left in between. CDR3 residues: CASSQDRGEGQPQHF. CDR3 sequence (DNA): TGTGCCAGCAGCCAAGATCGGGGGGAGGGACAGCCCCAGCATTTT.

V and J are TRBV2 and TRBJ2-5, with 11 bases matching TRBD2. The CDR3 has 15 residues. Germline CDR1 is SNHLY and CDR2 is FYNNEI. The ends lost 5 bases at V and 5 bases at J; junction bases unmatched: 7. Written as DNA, the CDR3 is TGTGCCAGCAGTCCGACTAGCGGGGTCGGGGAGACCCAGTACTTC. Translated, it gives CASSPTSGVGETQYF.

This clone came up once. Additional DNA sequences in this sample encode the identical CDR3. This rearrangement joins TRBV11-3 to TRBJ2-1, with 8 bases matching TRBD1. CDR1 is SGHNT, CDR2 YENEEA, per germline. The CDR3 spans 15 residues. Losses at the gene ends were 5 bases for V and 4 bases for J; bases not matched to a gene: 7. CDR3 DNA sequence: TGTGCCAGCAGCCCCGGACAGGGAACATACAATGAGCAGTTCTTC. This gives the protein CASSPGQGTYNEQFF.

With respect to this clone: One end of the junction is discordant with germline, which a read error may explain. This chain links TRBV7-2 with TRBJ1-2; 9 bases agree with TRBD1. The CDR3 consists of 11 residues. Per germline, CDR1 SGHTA and CDR2 FQGNSA. The CDR3 nucleotides read TGTGCCAGCAGCTTATCCGGGACAGGGTTCTTC. This translates into CASSLSGTGFF.

The V and J genes are TRBV27 and TRBJ2-1; the match to TRBD1 covers 7 bases. CDR3 length equals 14 residues. Unmatched junction bases numbered 5, after V lost 6 bases and J lost 3 bases. Germline values: CDR1 MNHEY, CDR2 SMNVEV (reference sequence). The CDR3, as DNA: TGTGCCAGCAGCCGGGACAGAGGCTACAATGAGCAGTTCTTC. Translated: CASSRDRGYNEQFF.

This clone was recorded once. This chain's CDR3 is CASGWTGQNYGYTF. In DNA, the CDR3 is TGTGCCAGCGGCTGGACTGGACAGAACTATGGCTACACCTTC. The chain employs TRBV6-5 and TRBJ1-2, with D maybe TRBD1 (6 bases). V dropped 8 bases and J dropped 2 bases, with 15 bases sitting between them. The CDR3 has 14 amino acids. From germline, CDR1 is MNHEY and CDR2 SVGAGI.

In its sample, this clone was seen once. The rearrangement links TRBV21-1 to TRBJ2-7; the listed D gene, TRBD2, was not tested against the DNA. TRBV21-1 is marked as a pseudogene. The CDR3 is made up of 14 amino acids. The CDR3 reads CASSKESGAYEQYF. CDR3 DNA sequence: TGTGCCAGCAGCAAAGAAAGCGGAGCCTACGAGCAGTACTTC.

The rearrangement joins TRBV19 to TRBJ1-5, with 7 positions matching TRBD1. CDR1 LNHDA and CDR2 SQIVND come from the germline V gene (reference sequence). The CDR3 has 13 amino acids. V shed 6 bases and J 11 bases; nucleotides not matched to a gene: 10. This chain's CDR3 is CASRVTGDVAQHF. CDR3 sequence (DNA): TGTGCCAGTAGGGTAACAGGGGATGTAGCCCAGCATTTT.

The chain recombines TRBV9 with TRBJ2-2, with 9 nucleotides matching TRBD2. The junction had 7 bases not matched to a gene; V was cut back by 4 bases and J by 3 bases. The CDR3 has 16 amino acids. From germline, CDR1 is SGDLS and CDR2 YYNGEE. As DNA, the CDR3 is TGTGCCAGCAGCCAGACTAGCGGTACATACACCGGGGAGCTGTTTTTT. As protein: CASSQTSGTYTGELFF.

Note on this clone: Other DNA sequences of this sample code for an identical CDR3. The chain uses TRBV7-2 and TRBJ1-1; TRBD1 matches 11 bases. Trimming cost V 3 bases and J 2 bases; bases outside gene matches: 2. Germline V gives CDR1 SGHTA, CDR2 FQGNSA. This CDR3 is 15 amino acids long. CDR3 DNA sequence: TGTGCCAGCAGCTTCGGGACAGGGGGAAACACTGAAGCTTTCTTT. Protein sequence: CASSFGTGGNTEAFF.

The chain carries TRBV12-5 and TRBJ2-7, with 9 bases lining up with TRBD1. Trimming cost V 2 bases and J 0 bases; bases outside gene matches: 11. The CDR3 totals 18 residues. Germline V gene sequence: CDR1 LGHNT, CDR2 FRNRAP. The DNA of the CDR3 is TGTGCTAGTGGTTTGTCCCCCCGGGACAGGGCCAGCTCCTACGAGCAGTACTTC. It encodes CASGLSPRDRASSYEQYF.

The chain couples TRBV10-2 to TRBJ1-2; D uncertain. Trimming took 6 bases from V and 0 from J, leaving 14 bases between them. CDR1 is WSHSY and CDR2 is SAAADI in the germline V gene. The CDR3 is 15 residues long. CDR3 nucleotide sequence: TGCGCCAGCAGACCCCCTCGGGAGGCTAACTATGGCTACACCTTC. Translated, it gives CASRPPREANYGYTF.

To note about this clone: The same CDR3 arises from other DNA sequences in this sample as well. This rearrangement joins TRBV5-6 to TRBJ2-7, with a possible D match to TRBD1 (6 bases). V shed 1 base and J shed 0 bases, with 8 bases lying between them. Germline V gives CDR1 SGHDT, CDR2 YYEEEE. This CDR3 has 14 amino acids. The CDR3 loop reads CASSLTGFSYEQYF. In nucleotides, the CDR3 is TGTGCCAGCAGCTTGACAGGGTTCTCCTACGAGCAGTACTTC. Combining the CDR3 with reference TRBV5-6 and TRBJ2-7 gives the whole variable domain DAGVTQSPTHLIKTRGQQVTLRCSPKSGHDTVSWYQQALGQGPQFIFQYYEEEERQRGNFPDRFSGHQFPNYSSELNVNALLLGDSALYLCASSLTGFSYEQYFGPGTRLTVT.

The rearrangement joins TRBV29-1 to TRBJ1-5; D is possibly TRBD1 (6 bases). The CDR3 has 13 residues. CDR1 is SQVTM, CDR2 ANQGSEA, per germline. The V end lost 7 bases, the J end lost 4 bases, and 14 bases lay between the germline ends. CDR3 sequence (DNA): TGCAGCGCTGTCCGGGACACTAATCAGCCCCAGCATTTT. Translating it yields CSAVRDTNQPQHF.